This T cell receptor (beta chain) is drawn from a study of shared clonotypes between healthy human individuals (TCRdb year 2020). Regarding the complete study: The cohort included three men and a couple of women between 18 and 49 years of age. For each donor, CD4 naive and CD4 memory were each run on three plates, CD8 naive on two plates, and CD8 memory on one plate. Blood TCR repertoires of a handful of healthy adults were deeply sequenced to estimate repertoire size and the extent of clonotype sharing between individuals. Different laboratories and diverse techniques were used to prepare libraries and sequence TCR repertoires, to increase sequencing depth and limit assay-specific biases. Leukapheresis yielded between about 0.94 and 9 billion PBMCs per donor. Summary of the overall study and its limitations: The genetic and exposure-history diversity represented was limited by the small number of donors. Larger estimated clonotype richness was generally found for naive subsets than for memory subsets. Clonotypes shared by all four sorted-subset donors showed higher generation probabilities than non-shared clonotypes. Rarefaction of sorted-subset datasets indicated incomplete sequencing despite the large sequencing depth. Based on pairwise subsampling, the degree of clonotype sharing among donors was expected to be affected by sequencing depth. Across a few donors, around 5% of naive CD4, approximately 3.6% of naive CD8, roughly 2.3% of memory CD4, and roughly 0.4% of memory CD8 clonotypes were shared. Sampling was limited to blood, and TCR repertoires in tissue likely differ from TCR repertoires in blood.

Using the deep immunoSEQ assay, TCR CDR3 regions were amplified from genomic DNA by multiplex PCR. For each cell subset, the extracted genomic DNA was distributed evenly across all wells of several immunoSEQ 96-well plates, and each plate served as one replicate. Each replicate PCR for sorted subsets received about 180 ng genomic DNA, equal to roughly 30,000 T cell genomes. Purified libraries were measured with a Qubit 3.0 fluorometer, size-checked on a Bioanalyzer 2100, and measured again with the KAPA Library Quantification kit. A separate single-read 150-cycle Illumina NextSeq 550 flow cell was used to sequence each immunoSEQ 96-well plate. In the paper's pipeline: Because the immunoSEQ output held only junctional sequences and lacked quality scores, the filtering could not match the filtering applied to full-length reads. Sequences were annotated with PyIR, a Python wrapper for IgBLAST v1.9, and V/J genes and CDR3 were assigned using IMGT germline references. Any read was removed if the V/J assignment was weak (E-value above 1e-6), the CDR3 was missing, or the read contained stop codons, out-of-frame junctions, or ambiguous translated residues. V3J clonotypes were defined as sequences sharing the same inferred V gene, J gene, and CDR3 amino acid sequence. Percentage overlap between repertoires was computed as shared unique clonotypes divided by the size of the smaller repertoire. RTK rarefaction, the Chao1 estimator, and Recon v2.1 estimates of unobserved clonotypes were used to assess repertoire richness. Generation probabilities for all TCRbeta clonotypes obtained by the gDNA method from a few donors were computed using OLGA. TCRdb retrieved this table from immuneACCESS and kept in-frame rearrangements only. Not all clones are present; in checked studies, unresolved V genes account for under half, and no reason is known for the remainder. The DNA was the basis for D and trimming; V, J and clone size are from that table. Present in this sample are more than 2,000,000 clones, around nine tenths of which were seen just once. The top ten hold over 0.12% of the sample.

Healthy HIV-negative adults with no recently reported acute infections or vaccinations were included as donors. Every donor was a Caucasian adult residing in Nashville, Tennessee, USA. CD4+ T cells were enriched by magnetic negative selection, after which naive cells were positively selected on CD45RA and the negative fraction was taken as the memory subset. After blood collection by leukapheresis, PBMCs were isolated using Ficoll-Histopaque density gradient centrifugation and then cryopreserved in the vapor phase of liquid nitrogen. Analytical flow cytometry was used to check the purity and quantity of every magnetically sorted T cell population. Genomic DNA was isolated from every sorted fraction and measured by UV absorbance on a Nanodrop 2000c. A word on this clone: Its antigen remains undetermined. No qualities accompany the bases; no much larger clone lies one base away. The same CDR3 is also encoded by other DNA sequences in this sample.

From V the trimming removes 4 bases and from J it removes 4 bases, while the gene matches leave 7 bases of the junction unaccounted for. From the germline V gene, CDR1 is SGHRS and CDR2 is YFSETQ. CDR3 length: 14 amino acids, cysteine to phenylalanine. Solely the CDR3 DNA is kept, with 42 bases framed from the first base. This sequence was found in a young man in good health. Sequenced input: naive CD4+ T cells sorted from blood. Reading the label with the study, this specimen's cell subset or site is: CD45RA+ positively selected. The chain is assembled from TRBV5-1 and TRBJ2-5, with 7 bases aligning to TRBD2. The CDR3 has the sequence CASSLGGSRETQYF. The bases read TGCGCCAGCAGCCTGGGCGGGAGTCGAGAGACCCAGTACTTC. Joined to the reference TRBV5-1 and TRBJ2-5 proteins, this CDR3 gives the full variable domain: KAGVTQTPRYLIKTRGQQVTLSCSPISGHRSVSWYQQTPGQGLQFLFEYFSETQRNKGNFPGRFSGRQFSNSRSEMNVSTLELGDSALYLCASSLGGSRETQYFGPGTRLLVL.